What follows is one TCR beta chain and its context. The sample belongs to a study of control samples from healthy donors and cancer patients. Assay: immunoSEQ multiplex PCR; the TCRdb copy retains only in-frame clones and omits some. The sample carries under 55,000 clones, 80% recorded once. The sample consisted of blood. This clonotype was obtained from a man aged 65-85 years in good health.

The CDR3 loop is CASSIITRQGVGETQYF. The CDR3 DNA is TGTGCCAGTAGTATTATCACAAGACAGGGGGTTGGAGAGACCCAGTACTTC. The genes are TRBV19 and TRBJ2-5; 9 positions agree with TRBD1. CDR1 LNHDA and CDR2 SQIVND come from the germline V gene (reference sequence). This CDR3 region has 17 residues. V shed 3 bases and J 4 bases; nucleotides not matched to a gene: 12.